The TCR beta chain described here comes from a study of blood T cells in healthy people across ages (dated by TCRdb to 2014 to 2015). For context, the study as a whole: In model experiments, template switching captured roughly one uniquely barcoded TCR beta cDNA molecule for every two T cells. To track age-related changes in TCR beta repertoire diversity, the study relied on deep sequencing normalized with unique cDNA molecular identifiers. The donors were divided into four age groups: young (average around 15 years), middle-aged (roughly 40), aged (approximately 62) and long-lived (82). To avoid experimental bias, donors of different ages were spread randomly across the sequencing lanes. Using the same blood draw, the study looked at two additional independent replicas of 1 million unique cDNA reads for two donors, one aged 18 to 30 and the other aged 80 or older. The paper as a whole reports these results and caveats: Observed TCR beta diversity per million T cells fell roughly linearly with age, and a significant reduction was already apparent by age roughly 40. Compared with the aged group, the long-lived group had more naive CD4+ T cells, fewer expanded clones and increased TCR diversity, a pattern suggesting age selection. Estimates of total diversity from one million sequenced T cells were regarded as lower bounds and underestimates. The percentage of naive T cells measured by flow cytometry correlated strongly with observed TCR beta diversity. Because donor CMV infection status was unknown, age-related changes in expanded clonotypes were potentially confounded. Because profiling used bulk unsorted PBMCs, naive and antigen-experienced compartments could not be compared conclusively.

The donors were roughly 40 Caucasian individuals from Russia, aged roughly 6 to 90 years, who were systemically healthy. Each donor gave around 9.5 milliliters of peripheral blood, collected into EDTA-treated Vacutainer tubes. PBMCs were isolated by Ficoll-Paque density-gradient centrifugation, with at least 6.5 million obtained per sample. Total RNA, at least 6 micrograms per sample, was extracted from PBMCs with Trizol reagent. The percentages of naive CD45RAhigh/CD27high T cells were determined by flow cytometry on a PBMC aliquot from every donor. The CDR3 runs 13 residues from the cysteine to the phenylalanine. The CDR3 DNA has 39 bases and is translated from base 1. The germline V gene supplies CDR1 SQVTM and CDR2 ANQGSEA. Comment on this clonotype: Its antigen remains undetermined. Base qualities were left out, and no much larger clone turns up one base away.

Library prep was done by 5' RACE. TCRdb names Illumina HiSeq 2500 as the instrument used. A second PCR of roughly 7 to 11 cycles was performed with a sample-barcoded 5' primer and a J-beta primer mix. A template-switch 5' adaptor carrying 12 random nucleotides introduced a unique molecular identifier onto each TCR beta cDNA molecule. At least 3 million CDR3-containing paired-end reads were obtained from each sample. First-strand cDNA was synthesized from all RNA with the Mint cDNA synthesis kit, primed by a TRBC-specific oligonucleotide. All cDNA was treated with uracil-DNA glycosylase and then went through a first 18-cycle PCR with the universal primers M1SS and BC2_uni_R. The study's processing was this. Normalization of each sample was performed by random selection of 1 million high-quality reads, each carrying a distinct molecular identifier. Instead of being binned into consensus sequences, reads that shared molecular identifiers were thrown out. MiTCR, set to a Q25 quality threshold and the strictest error-elimination algorithm, was used for CDR3 identification, clonotype clustering and error correction. Lower-bound total TCR beta diversity was estimated with a nonparametric unseen species model using Euler transformation. Through fastp at Q25 and MiXCR, TCRdb rebuilt clones from the public reads, retaining in-frame beta chains. Rows matching on CDR3 protein sequence are summarized as one entry with the most common DNA and genes. These V and J calls rely on TCRdb rather than the paper's analysis. Recorded for this sample are approximately 900,000 distinct CDR3 sequences; around 46% of them occurred a single time. The top ten hold over 10% of the sample.

The specimen was blood. This receptor was obtained from a man aged 30 to 45 in good health. The chain uses TRBV29-1 and TRBJ2-5; TRBD1 fits 9 bases in the junction. The J call is doubtful: the DNA matches TRBJ2-7 better. The CDR3 region: CSVRTGEDNEQYF. The nucleotide sequence is given as TGCAGCGTTAGGACAGGGGAAGACAACGAGCAGTACTTC.